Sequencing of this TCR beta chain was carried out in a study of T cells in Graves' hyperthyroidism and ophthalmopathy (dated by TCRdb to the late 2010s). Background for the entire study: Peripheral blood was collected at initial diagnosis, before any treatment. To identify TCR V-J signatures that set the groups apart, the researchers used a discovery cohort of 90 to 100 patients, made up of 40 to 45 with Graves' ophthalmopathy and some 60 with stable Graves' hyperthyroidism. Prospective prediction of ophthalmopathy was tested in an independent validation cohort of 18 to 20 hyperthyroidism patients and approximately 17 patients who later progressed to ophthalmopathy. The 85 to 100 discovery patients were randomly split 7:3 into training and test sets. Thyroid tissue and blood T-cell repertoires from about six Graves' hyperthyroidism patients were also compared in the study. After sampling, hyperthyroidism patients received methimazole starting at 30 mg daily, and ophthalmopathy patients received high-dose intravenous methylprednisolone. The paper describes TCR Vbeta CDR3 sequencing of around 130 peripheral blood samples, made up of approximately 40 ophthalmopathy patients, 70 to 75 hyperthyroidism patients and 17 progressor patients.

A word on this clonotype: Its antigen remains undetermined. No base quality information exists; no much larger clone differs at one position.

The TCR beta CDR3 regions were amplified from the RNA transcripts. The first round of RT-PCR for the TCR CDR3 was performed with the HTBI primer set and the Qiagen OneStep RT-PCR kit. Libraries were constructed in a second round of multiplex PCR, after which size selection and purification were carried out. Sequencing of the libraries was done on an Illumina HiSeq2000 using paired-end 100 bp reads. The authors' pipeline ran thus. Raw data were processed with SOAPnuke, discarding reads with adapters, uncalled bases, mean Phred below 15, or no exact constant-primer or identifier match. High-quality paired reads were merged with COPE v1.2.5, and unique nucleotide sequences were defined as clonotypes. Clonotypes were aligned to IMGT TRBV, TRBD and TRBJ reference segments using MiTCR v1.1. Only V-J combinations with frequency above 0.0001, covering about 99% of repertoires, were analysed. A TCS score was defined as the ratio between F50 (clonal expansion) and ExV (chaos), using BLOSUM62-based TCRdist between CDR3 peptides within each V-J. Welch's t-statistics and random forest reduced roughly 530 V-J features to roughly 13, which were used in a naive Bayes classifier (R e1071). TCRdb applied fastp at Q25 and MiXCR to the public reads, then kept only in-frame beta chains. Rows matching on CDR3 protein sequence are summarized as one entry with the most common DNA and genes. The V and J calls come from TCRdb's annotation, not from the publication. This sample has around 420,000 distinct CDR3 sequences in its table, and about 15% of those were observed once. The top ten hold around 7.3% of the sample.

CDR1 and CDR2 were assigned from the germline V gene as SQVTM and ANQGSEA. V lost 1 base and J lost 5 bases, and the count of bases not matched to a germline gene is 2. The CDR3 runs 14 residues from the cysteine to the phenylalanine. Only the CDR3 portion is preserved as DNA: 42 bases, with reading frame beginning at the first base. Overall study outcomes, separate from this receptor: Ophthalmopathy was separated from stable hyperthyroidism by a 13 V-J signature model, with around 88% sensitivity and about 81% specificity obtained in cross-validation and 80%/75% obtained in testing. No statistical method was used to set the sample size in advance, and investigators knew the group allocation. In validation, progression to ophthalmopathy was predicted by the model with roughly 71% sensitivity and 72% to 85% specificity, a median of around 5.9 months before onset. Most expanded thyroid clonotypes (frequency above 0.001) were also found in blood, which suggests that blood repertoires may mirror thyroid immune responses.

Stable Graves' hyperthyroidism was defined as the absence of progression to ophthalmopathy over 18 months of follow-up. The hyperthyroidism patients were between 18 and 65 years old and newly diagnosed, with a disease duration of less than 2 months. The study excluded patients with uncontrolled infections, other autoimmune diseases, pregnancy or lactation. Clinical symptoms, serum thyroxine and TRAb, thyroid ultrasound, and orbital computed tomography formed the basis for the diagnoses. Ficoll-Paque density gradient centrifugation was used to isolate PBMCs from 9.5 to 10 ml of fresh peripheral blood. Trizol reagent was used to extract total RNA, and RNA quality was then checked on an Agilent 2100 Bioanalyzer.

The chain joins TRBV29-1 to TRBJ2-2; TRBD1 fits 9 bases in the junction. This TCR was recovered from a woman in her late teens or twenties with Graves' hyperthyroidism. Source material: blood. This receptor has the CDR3 CSVEGDRATGELFF. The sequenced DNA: TGCAGCGTTGAAGGGGACAGGGCGACCGGGGAGCTGTTTTTT.